This record covers a single T cell receptor (beta chain). Its antigen is still unknown. This sample was included in a study of T-cell reconstitution after alpha-beta-depleted transplantation in children. General study points: Hyperexpanded clones declined; after one year, newly produced T cells mostly supplied diversity.

A library of TCRbeta sequences, prepared with unique molecular identifiers, was generated. TCRdb re-derived calls from the PCR reads in MiXCR, one entry per CDR3 protein. The table includes approximately 800,000 distinct CDR3 sequences, about 15% detected once. Germline trimming cut 2 bases from V and 4 bases from J; bases unmatched to any gene: 6. Germline assignment: CDR1 MNHEY and CDR2 SMNVEV (reference sequence). The CDR3 length is 15 residues. The TCR originated in a male patient between 10 and 17 years old who had a stem cell transplant for acute lymphoblastic leukemia, so the T cells may come from the graft donor. The V gene is TRBV27, the J gene TRBJ2-5; 8 nucleotides agree with TRBD2. This material consisted of PBMCs, mostly from graft donor cells, taken 360 days after TCRalphabeta/CD19-depleted stem cell transplant. The CDR3 loop is CASSLRGGRGETQYF. CDR3 in DNA: TGTGCCAGCAGTTTACGGGGGGGACGGGGAGAGACCCAGTACTTC.